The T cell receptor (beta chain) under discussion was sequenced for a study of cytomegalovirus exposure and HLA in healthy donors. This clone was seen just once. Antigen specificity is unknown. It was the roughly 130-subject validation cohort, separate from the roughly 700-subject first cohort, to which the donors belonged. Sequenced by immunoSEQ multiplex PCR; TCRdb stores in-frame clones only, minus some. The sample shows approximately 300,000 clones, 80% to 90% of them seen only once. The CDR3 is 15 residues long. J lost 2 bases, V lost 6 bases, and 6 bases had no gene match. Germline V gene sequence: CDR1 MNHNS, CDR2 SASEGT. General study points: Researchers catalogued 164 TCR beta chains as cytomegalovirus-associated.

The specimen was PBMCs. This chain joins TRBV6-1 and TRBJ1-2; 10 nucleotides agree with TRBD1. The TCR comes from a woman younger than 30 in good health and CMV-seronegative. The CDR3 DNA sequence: TGTGCCAGCAGAGAGGACAGGGGGGTGAACTATGGCTACACCTTC. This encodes CASREDRGVNYGYTF.